The sequence of this TCR beta chain was determined in a study of shared clonotypes between healthy human individuals. Study overall: Per-donor plates numbered three CD4 naive, three CD4 memory, two CD8 naive and one CD8 memory. The study's findings and limits: Sharing across four donors was seen in 4% to 5% of naive CD4 clonotypes. Across subsets, estimated richness was generally greater for naive than for memory populations.

From germline, CDR1 is SGHVS and CDR2 FNYEAQ. The V segment lost 5 bases and the J segment 8 bases; nucleotides outside the gene matches: 11. CDR3 length: 16 residues. Genomic DNA belonging to each subset was distributed in equal measure over several immunoSEQ plates. The data were produced by immunoSEQ multiplex PCR, yet TCRdb's version contains in-frame clones alone and is incomplete. The sample comprises some 550,000 clones, more than 95% of which are singletons, and 0.057% rests with the top ten. As for this clone: Antigen: not known.

The source material was naive CD4+ T cells sorted from blood. Subset indicated: CD45RA+ positively selected. This chain connects TRBV7-6 to TRBJ2-4; TRBD2 matches at 11 bases. This TCR was sampled from a woman aged 25 to 39 in good health. This CDR3 is CASSTLSGRDSHIQYF. Written as DNA, the CDR3 is TGTGCCAGCAGCACACTTAGCGGGAGGGACTCGCACATTCAGTACTTC.